The 25 T cell receptor beta chains given below trace back to one sample, sequenced in a study of early T cells in non-severe SARS-CoV-2 infection. TCRdb reprocessed the 5' RACE reads via MiXCR and lists one record per CDR3 protein. The sample lists tens of thousands of distinct CDR3 sequences; around 13% were seen once. Specimen: whole blood. These TCRs come from an adult who was a healthcare worker with PCR-confirmed SARS-CoV-2 infection or an uninfected control (not recorded which).

This clonotype was counted a few times. V gene TRBV7-9 combines with J gene TRBJ1-1; D is possibly TRBD1 (5 bases). V was pared by 0 bases and J by 4 bases, with 9 bases between. Germline CDR1 reads SEHNR; CDR2 reads FQNEAQ (reference sequence). The CDR3 is made up of 14 amino acids. The CDR3 region has the DNA TGTGCCAGCAGCTTAGCGGGGCGAGGCACTGAAGCTTTCTTT. Protein: CASSLAGRGTEAFF. The whole variable domain, remainder taken from reference TRBV7-9 and TRBJ1-1, is DTGVSQNPRHKITKRGQNVTFRCDPISEHNRLYWYRQTLGQGPEFLTYFQNEAQLEKSRLLSDRFSAERPKGSFSTLEIQRTEQGDSAMYLCASSLAGRGTEAFFGQGTRLTVV.

This clonotype was detected a few times. The chain recombines TRBV25-1 with TRBJ1-6; no definite D call. V lost 1 base and J 7 bases, leaving 8 bases between the germline ends. Germline-derived CDR1 and CDR2 are MGHDK and SYGVNS. The CDR3 length is 14 residues. The CDR3 region has the DNA TGTGCCAGCAGTGAATTCAGACAAAATTCACCCCTCCACTTT. This sequence encodes CASSEFRQNSPLHF.

In its sample, this clonotype was seen many times. V gene TRBV19 combines with J gene TRBJ2-7; D could derive from TRBD1 or TRBD2 (5 bases each). Per germline, CDR1 LNHDA and CDR2 SQIVND (reference sequence). CDR3 length equals 12 residues. V dropped 4 bases and J dropped 4 bases, with 8 bases sitting between them. CDR3 region: CASSTGPYEQYF. CDR3 nucleotides: TGTGCCAGTAGTACGGGGCCTTACGAGCAGTACTTC.

The table lists this clonotype with many counts. The chain couples TRBV6-5 to TRBJ2-2, with no clear D. Deletions cut 3 bases from V and 0 bases from J, with 8 bases between. This CDR3 contains 15 residues. Germline V lookup: CDR1 MNHEY, CDR2 SVGAGI. For the CDR3, the DNA is TGTGCCAGCAGTTATTTTCGGGCGAACACCGGGGAGCTGTTTTTT. The encoded protein is CASSYFRANTGELFF.

This clonotype has more than one count but fewer than ten. The rearrangement uses TRBV5-1 and TRBJ2-1, with a tentative D call TRBD1 (5 bases). CDR1 and CDR2 (germline): SGHRS, YFSETQ. CDR3 length: 15 residues. Between the trimmed V and J ends, which lost 5 bases and 2 bases, there was a span of 14 bases. The CDR3 sequence: CASRPPTDPYNEQFF. The CDR3 coding sequence is TGCGCCAGCAGACCCCCGACAGACCCCTACAATGAGCAGTTCTTC. The variable domain in full, completed from reference TRBV5-1 and TRBJ2-1, reads KAGVTQTPRYLIKTRGQQVTLSCSPISGHRSVSWYQQTPGQGLQFLFEYFSETQRNKGNFPGRFSGRQFSNSRSEMNVSTLELGDSALYLCASRPPTDPYNEQFFGPGTRLTVL.

This clonotype was found many times. The rearrangement links TRBV4-3 to TRBJ2-7; TRBD2 matches 8 bases. Germline CDR1 LGHNA, CDR2 YSLEER. Trimming took 3 bases from V and 5 from J; bases not matched to a gene: 9. This CDR3 has 15 residues. The CDR3 reads CASSQGLVSFNEQYF. The CDR3 bases are TGCGCCAGCAGCCAGGGACTAGTGAGTTTCAACGAGCAGTACTTC.

This clonotype was counted ten times or more. The V call is TRBV29-1, the J call TRBJ1-1; TRBD1 is a possible D gene (6 bases). Per the germline V gene, CDR1 is SQVTM and CDR2 is ANQGSEA. V lost 4 bases and J 5 bases, leaving 14 bases between the germline ends. The CDR3 has 13 residues. The CDR3 DNA reads TGCAGCGTTGTGCCCCTAAGGGGGACTGAAGCTTTCTTT. This translates into CSVVPLRGTEAFF.

This clonotype was picked up a small number of times. The chain recombines TRBV6-1 with TRBJ2-5; D is possibly TRBD2 (5 bases). This CDR3 contains 14 residues. CDR1 MNHNS and CDR2 SASEGT come from the germline V gene. The ends were cut back, 0 bases at V and 2 bases at J, with 7 bases in the middle. The CDR3 DNA reads TGTGCCAGCAGTGAAGCCGGGGTTCAAGAGACCCAGTACTTC. This translates into CASSEAGVQETQYF.

This clonotype was detected only a few times. The V gene is TRBV5-1, the J gene TRBJ1-2, with 7 bases matching TRBD1. The CDR3 spans 15 residues. From germline, CDR1 is SGHRS and CDR2 YFSETQ. V lost 3 bases, J lost 6 bases, and 11 bases stayed unmatched. The CDR3 sequence is CASSSQSDRADGYTF. The CDR3 bases are TGCGCCAGCAGCTCCCAATCCGACAGGGCAGATGGCTACACCTTC.

This clonotype occurred a few times. The chain joins TRBV20-1 to TRBJ2-7, with TRBD1 identical over 9 bases. The germline V gene encodes CDR1 DFQATT and CDR2 SNEGSKA (reference sequence). The CDR3 spans 14 residues. The J segment lost 3 bases and the V segment lost 0 bases, leaving 3 bases of the junction unmatched. CDR3 loop: CSARDGTGIYEQYF. The CDR3 DNA reads as TGCAGTGCTAGAGACGGGACAGGGATCTACGAGCAGTACTTC.

The chain carries TRBV2 and TRBJ2-1, with D tentatively TRBD2 (6 bases). With 1 base removed from V and 8 bases from J, the gap between germline ends came to 15 bases. The CDR3 contains 15 residues. Germline lookup yields CDR1 SNHLY and CDR2 FYNNEI. CDR3 region: CASSEGAGPTDEQFF. The CDR3 DNA follows: TGTGCCAGCAGTGAAGGGGCGGGACCAACTGATGAGCAGTTCTTC. The full variable domain, with the rest looked up from reference TRBV2 and TRBJ2-1, is EPEVTQTPSHQVTQMGQEVILRCVPISNHLYFYWYRQILGQKVEFLVSFYNNEISEKSEIFDDQFSVERPDGSNFTLKIRSTKLEDSAMYFCASSEGAGPTDEQFFGPGTRLTVL.

This clonotype has only a few counts. The junction departs from the called germline gene at one end, perhaps through a read error. The chain has TRBV10-1 and TRBJ1-2; the match to TRBD1 covers 8 bases. Germline CDR1 and CDR2: WNHNN and SYGVQD (reference sequence). The CDR3 is 12 residues long. The CDR3, as DNA: TGCGCCAGCAGTGAAGGGCAGGGGGCCTTTTACTTC. Its translation is CASSEGQGAFYF.

This clonotype was detected many times. CDR3 residues: CASSIGPVGTDTQYF. CDR3 DNA: TGTGCCAGTAGTATTGGTCCGGTAGGGACAGATACGCAGTATTTT. The chain combines TRBV19 with TRBJ2-3; D call uncertain. This CDR3 comprises 15 residues. The germline CDR1 and CDR2 sequences are LNHDA and SQIVND (reference sequence). Trimming stripped 3 bases from V and 3 bases from J, with 13 bases between.

In its sample, this clonotype was seen a few times. In DNA form, the CDR3 reads TGTGCCAGTCAAACTGGTCGATCACCCCTCCACTTT. This gives the protein CASQTGRSPLHF. The chain links TRBV27 to TRBJ1-6; D uncertain. V lost 9 bases, J lost 10 bases, and 13 bases lay in between. Germline values: CDR1 MNHEY, CDR2 SMNVEV (reference sequence). The CDR3 runs to 12 residues.

This clonotype was picked up many times. The V and J genes are TRBV3-1 and TRBJ2-1; perhaps D is TRBD1 or TRBD2 (5 bases each). Looked up from germline, CDR1 is LGHDT and CDR2 is YNNKEL (reference sequence). V lost 1 base and J 8 bases, leaving 15 bases between the germline ends. The CDR3 totals 15 residues. The CDR3 DNA sequence: TGTGCCAGCAGCCAAGCTGAGGGGCGGTGGGATGAGCAGTTCTTC. It is translated as CASSQAEGRWDEQFF.

Written as DNA, the CDR3 is TGCGCCAGCAGCCCGGACAGGGAAGACTCCTACGAGCAGTACTTC. Its translation is CASSPDREDSYEQYF. V gene TRBV5-1 combines with J gene TRBJ2-7; 8 nucleotides align to TRBD1. The CDR3 spans 15 residues. In germline, CDR1 is SGHRS, CDR2 YFSETQ. V was clipped by 4 bases and J by 0 bases; unmatched bases: 6.

This clonotype was recorded a few times. The genes are TRBV11-2 and TRBJ2-7; TRBD2 matches 7 bases. Trimming cost V 5 bases and J 4 bases; bases outside gene matches: 8. Germline CDR1 is SGHAT and CDR2 is FQNNGV. CDR3 length: 14 residues. Written as DNA, the CDR3 is TGTGCCAGCAGCCAACCCGGGACTAAGTACGAGCAGTACTTC. Amino acids: CASSQPGTKYEQYF.

The sample holds many counts of this clonotype. V is TRBV5-1 and J is TRBJ1-1; D gene uncertain. V shed 6 bases and J shed 7 bases, with 13 bases lying between them. The CDR3 length is 12 residues. In germline, CDR1 is SGHRS, CDR2 YFSETQ. CDR3 DNA: TGCGCCAGCAACCAGGACGGTAATGAAGCTTTCTTT. Translation: CASNQDGNEAFF.

By sample fraction, this clonotype is medium-sized (0.01 to 0.1%). This chain connects TRBV6-2 or TRBV6-3 to TRBJ2-1; D possibly uses TRBD1 or TRBD2 (5 bases each). Trimming removed 4 bases at V and 0 bases at J, with 10 bases between. Germline lookup yields CDR1 MNHEY and CDR2 SVGEGT. The CDR3 has 15 amino acids. The CDR3 DNA sequence: TGTGCCAGCAGTTCTGGGACCGCCTCCTACAATGAGCAGTTCTTC. Translating gives CASSSGTASYNEQFF.

This clonotype was observed a handful of times. The genes are TRBV11-2 and TRBJ2-1; D possibly corresponds to TRBD2 (5 bases). This CDR3 contains 14 residues. From germline, CDR1 is SGHAT and CDR2 FQNNGV. Between the trimmed V and J ends, which lost 5 bases and 0 bases, there was a span of 8 bases. The CDR3 here is CASSQRPSYNEQFF. In DNA form, the CDR3 reads TGTGCCAGCAGCCAGCGGCCCTCCTACAATGAGCAGTTCTTC.

The V gene is TRBV11-2, the J gene TRBJ2-3; D gene uncertain. Germline V gene lookup returns CDR1 SGHAT and CDR2 FQNNGV. V lost 0 bases and J lost 5, with 3 bases in between. This CDR3 spans 12 amino acids. Here the CDR3 DNA reads TGTGCCAGCAGCTTAGATCTAGATACGCAGTATTTT. It translates to CASSLDLDTQYF.

This clonotype was counted only a few times. The V call is TRBV12-3 or TRBV12-4, the J call TRBJ2-3; the D call may be TRBD1 or TRBD2 (5 bases each). Trimming shortened V by 10 bases and J by 0 bases, and 17 bases separated the two germline ends. This CDR3 has 15 amino acids. CDR3 nucleotides: TGTGCCATTACTACCGGGACGGTGAGCACAGATACGCAGTATTTT. This gives the protein CAITTGTVSTDTQYF.

This clonotype was seen at least ten times. The CDR3 reads CASSIGTVNTEAFF. The CDR3 bases are TGCGCCAGCAGCATCGGGACGGTGAACACTGAAGCTTTCTTT. The chain employs TRBV5-1 and TRBJ1-1; D might be TRBD1 (5 bases). Germline CDR1 and CDR2: SGHRS and YFSETQ. This CDR3 region has 14 residues. Trimming stripped 4 bases from V and 0 bases from J, with 10 bases between.

Ten or more counts support this clonotype. The chain has TRBV11-2 and TRBJ1-1; D not resolved. This CDR3 region has 16 residues. In germline, CDR1 is SGHAT, CDR2 FQNNGV. V shed 5 bases and J shed 0 bases, with 16 bases lying between them. The CDR3 sequence: CASSIRRSLMNTEAFF. The CDR3 DNA reads TGTGCCAGCAGCATCCGTCGATCGCTCATGAACACTGAAGCTTTCTTT. The full variable domain, completed using reference TRBV11-2 and TRBJ1-1, is EAGVAQSPRYKIIEKRQSVAFWCNPISGHATLYWYQQILGQGPKLLIQFQNNGVVDDSQLPKDRFSAERLKGVDSTLKIQPAKLEDSAVYLCASSIRRSLMNTEAFFGQGTRLTVV.

This clonotype was seen at least ten times. J is TRBJ2-1 and V is TRBV5-1, with 12 bases that match TRBD2. CDR1 is SGHRS and CDR2 is YFSETQ in the germline V gene. The CDR3 runs to 16 residues. V dropped 4 bases and J dropped 8; count of bases not matched to a gene: 10. The CDR3, as DNA: TGCGCCAGCAGCCCGTTGACTAGCGGGAGTGGCGATGAGCAGTTCTTC. Its protein product is CASSPLTSGSGDEQFF. The full variable domain, with the rest looked up from reference TRBV5-1 and TRBJ2-1, is KAGVTQTPRYLIKTRGQQVTLSCSPISGHRSVSWYQQTPGQGLQFLFEYFSETQRNKGNFPGRFSGRQFSNSRSEMNVSTLELGDSALYLCASSPLTSGSGDEQFFGPGTRLTVL.